The 3 T cell receptor beta chains listed next were all sequenced from one sample in a study of a mutant IDH1 vaccine in newly diagnosed glioma. Some clones are missing from TCRdb's copy, which holds only in-frame ones; the method was immunoSEQ multiplex PCR. The sample includes 50,000 to 55,000 clones, roughly two thirds of them seen just once. Time point given: week 47, end of study. Vaccination comprised doses that each held 300 ug of mutant IDH1 20-mer peptide, plus topical imiquimod. Which antigens these TCRs recognize remains unknown. This material consisted of peripheral blood mononuclear cells (PBMCs), taken from a glioma patient whose treatment included an IDH1 peptide vaccine. The receptors shown here come from a man aged 40-50 years with glioma. Some clones in this sample may be carry-over from other donors' samples.

This clone showed up just once. The chain couples TRBV5-1 to TRBJ1-1, with no clear D. CDR1 and CDR2 from the germline V gene are SGHRS and YFSETQ. The length of the CDR3 is 14 residues. The ends were cut back, 4 bases at V and 5 bases at J, with 15 bases in the middle. The CDR3, as DNA: TGCGCCAGCAGCCCATCCCCACTCGGTACTGAAGCTTTCTTT. This translates into CASSPSPLGTEAFF. Complete variable domain (other parts from reference TRBV5-1 and TRBJ1-1): KAGVTQTPRYLIKTRGQQVTLSCSPISGHRSVSWYQQTPGQGLQFLFEYFSETQRNKGNFPGRFSGRQFSNSRSEMNVSTLELGDSALYLCASSPSPLGTEAFFGQGTRLTVV.

V usage is TRBV28 and J usage is TRBJ2-5, with D tentatively TRBD2 (7 bases). V lost 2 bases and J lost 4, with 14 bases in between. Per germline, CDR1 MDHEN and CDR2 SYDVKM. The CDR3 runs 15 residues. The DNA of the CDR3 is TGTGCCAGCAGTTTACGAGGGGGGGCGGGAGAGACCCAGTACTTC. Its translation is CASSLRGGAGETQYF.

This clone was observed a few times. The chain is built from TRBV7-9 and TRBJ1-2; D uncertain. The ends were cut back, 5 bases at V and 6 bases at J, with 4 bases in the middle. CDR3 size: 10 residues. CDR1 SEHNR and CDR2 FQNEAQ come from the germline V gene (reference sequence). The CDR3 region has the DNA TGTGCCAGCAGCAGGGATGGCTACACCTTC. Protein: CASSRDGYTF.